The 18 T cell receptor beta chains in this list originate from one sample, sequenced in a study of identical twins. Each CDR3 protein is one row after TCRdb ran MiXCR on the 5' RACE reads. The sample has about 520,000 distinct CDR3 sequences; under 25% are singletons. This sample also appeared in a second study, on T cells expressing NK-cell markers.

The sequenced sample consisted of CD4+ T cells sorted from blood. The receptors shown here come from a young woman in good health.

This clonotype has a handful of counts. The V and J genes are TRBV29-1 and TRBJ2-2, with 10 nucleotides matching TRBD2. CDR1 is SQVTM, CDR2 ANQGSEA, per germline. With V trimmed by 6 bases and J by 4 bases, 5 bases remained unmatched. The CDR3 has 14 residues. CDR3 region: CSVRLAGGTGELFF. The CDR3 nucleotides are TGCAGCGTCCGACTAGCGGGTGGCACCGGGGAGCTGTTTTTT.

The chain couples TRBV20-1 to TRBJ2-3, with no clear D. Trimming stripped 0 bases from V and 2 bases from J, with 12 bases between. Looked up from germline, CDR1 is DFQATT and CDR2 is SNEGSKA (reference sequence). The CDR3 runs to 15 residues. CDR3 in DNA: TGCAGTGCTAGAGATACTTCGCTCGTCACAGATACGCAGTATTTT. This codes for CSARDTSLVTDTQYF.

The chain has TRBV11-3 and TRBJ2-5; 7 bases match TRBD1. CDR1 and CDR2 from the germline V gene are SGHNT and YENEEA. This CDR3 region has 14 residues. V trimming: 4 bases; J trimming: 5 bases; junction bases outside the gene matches: 7. The CDR3 spells CASSSQGVWETQYF. The CDR3 DNA reads TGTGCCAGCAGCTCCCAGGGGGTTTGGGAGACCCAGTACTTC. The whole variable domain, filled in from reference TRBV11-3 and TRBJ2-5, reads EAGVVQSPRYKIIEKKQPVAFWCNPISGHNTLYWYLQNLGQGPELLIRYENEEAVDDSQLPKDRFSAERLKGVDSTLKIQPAELGDSAVYLCASSSQGVWETQYFGPGTRLLVL.

This chain uses TRBV2 with TRBJ1-1; the D is unclear. V lost 4 bases and J 1 base, leaving 7 bases between the germline ends. In germline, CDR1 is SNHLY, CDR2 FYNNEI. The length of the CDR3 is 13 residues. CDR3 sequence: CASSVQPNTEAFF. CDR3 sequence (DNA): TGTGCCAGCAGTGTCCAACCGAACACTGAAGCTTTCTTT.

V usage is TRBV7-9 and J usage is TRBJ2-7; 7 bases match TRBD1. Germline V gene sequence: CDR1 SEHNR, CDR2 FQNEAQ (reference sequence). Trimming at V came to 5 bases and at J to 6 bases, leaving 4 bases not matched to a gene. CDR3 length: 12 amino acids. The CDR3 loop is CASSATGAEQYF. CDR3 coding DNA: TGTGCCAGCAGCGCCACAGGGGCCGAGCAGTACTTC.

This clonotype showed up many times. This chain uses TRBV29-1 with TRBJ2-1; D tentatively fits TRBD1 or TRBD2 (5 bases each). CDR3 length equals 12 residues. V was cut by 7 bases and J by 9 bases, with 16 bases left in between. Germline-derived CDR1 and CDR2 are SQVTM and ANQGSEA. CDR3 residues: CSAWDRTLEQFF. The CDR3 bases are TGCAGCGCTTGGGACCGCACGCTTGAGCAGTTCTTC.

The sample holds a few counts of this clonotype. The chain links TRBV7-2 to TRBJ1-2; D gene uncertain. This CDR3 has 14 residues. V was shortened by 2 bases and J by 4 bases, with 11 bases between the two germline ends. Germline V CDR1 and CDR2: SGHTA, FQGNSA. CDR3 protein: CASSLREPAYGYTF. For the CDR3, the DNA is TGTGCCAGCAGCTTACGTGAGCCGGCCTATGGCTACACCTTC.

The sample holds many counts of this clonotype. CDR3 region: CSARGTDRARNTEAFF. The CDR3 DNA reads TGCAGTGCTAGGGGGACTGACAGGGCCCGGAACACTGAAGCTTTCTTT. The chain has TRBV20-1 and TRBJ1-1; 7 positions match TRBD1. This CDR3 is 16 amino acids long. Per germline, CDR1 DFQATT and CDR2 SNEGSKA (reference sequence). After removal of 3 bases from V and 1 base from J, the junction contained 11 bases not matched to a gene.

This clonotype turned up a few times. The chain couples TRBV5-1 to TRBJ2-3; 12 bases match TRBD2. V lost 5 bases, J lost 4 bases, and 5 bases stayed unmatched. CDR1 and CDR2 (germline): SGHRS, YFSETQ. The CDR3 has 15 amino acids. The CDR3 protein is CASRRLAGVADTQYF. DNA of the CDR3: TGCGCCAGCAGAAGACTAGCGGGAGTCGCAGATACGCAGTATTTT.

CDR3 protein: CASSLRRQSNTEAFF. The CDR3 nucleotides are TGTGCCAGCAGCTTAAGACGTCAGAGCAACACTGAAGCTTTCTTT. This sequence joins TRBV7-9 and TRBJ1-1; no reliable D call. CDR3 size: 15 residues. Germline-derived CDR1 and CDR2 are SEHNR and FQNEAQ (reference sequence). V was pared by 2 bases and J by 2 bases, with 12 bases between.

The V and J genes are TRBV7-6 and TRBJ2-2; no clear D gene. The length of the CDR3 is 13 residues. Germline V gives CDR1 SGHVS, CDR2 FNYEAQ. Trimming pared 1 base from V and 7 bases from J, leaving 7 bases between. CDR3 DNA sequence: TGTGCCAGCAGCTTAGACATTCTCGGGGAGCTGTTTTTT. As protein: CASSLDILGELFF. The variable domain in full, with the rest retrieved from reference TRBV7-6 and TRBJ2-2, is GAGVSQSPRYKVTKRGQDVALRCDPISGHVSLYWYRQALGQGPEFLTYFNYEAQQDKSGLPNDRFSAERPEGSISTLTIQRTEQRDSAMYRCASSLDILGELFFGEGSRLTVL.

This clonotype was seen a few times. The chain links TRBV6-1 to TRBJ2-7; 7 bases are a match to TRBD1. The CDR3 is 13 amino acids. Losses at the gene ends were 6 bases for V and 3 bases for J; bases not matched to a gene: 5. Germline CDR1 and CDR2: MNHNS and SASEGT. CDR3 amino acids: CASRPTGLYEQYF. The CDR3 DNA is TGTGCCAGCAGACCGACAGGGCTCTACGAGCAGTACTTC.

This clonotype has just a few counts. The V gene is TRBV7-9, the J gene TRBJ2-2; D remains ambiguous. The CDR3 is 15 residues long. The ends were cut back, 4 bases at V and 1 base at J, with 10 bases in the middle. Germline CDR1 is SEHNR and CDR2 is FQNEAQ (reference sequence). CDR3 coding DNA: TGTGCCAGCAGCTCACCAAAGAGGAACACCGGGGAGCTGTTTTTT. Translated, it gives CASSSPKRNTGELFF.

In its sample, this clonotype was seen many times. The CDR3 here is CSVARMVEQFF. CDR3 coding DNA: TGCAGCGTTGCACGTATGGTAGAGCAGTTCTTC. This chain uses TRBV29-1 with TRBJ2-1, with D uncertain. The V end was cut by 4 bases, the J end by 10 bases, with 11 bases between. CDR1 is SQVTM and CDR2 is ANQGSEA in the germline V gene. The CDR3 is 11 amino acids.

V gene TRBV3-1 combines with J gene TRBJ1-1; TRBD1 agrees at 8 bases. V shed 2 bases, J shed 3 bases, and the junction held 8 bases outside the gene matches. The germline CDR1 and CDR2 sequences are LGHDT and YNNKEL (reference sequence). The CDR3 runs to 16 residues. The CDR3 DNA is TGTGCCAGCAGCCAAATGGACAGGGTTCGGGACACTGAAGCTTTCTTT. It encodes CASSQMDRVRDTEAFF.

The chain links TRBV5-5 to TRBJ2-3; D ambiguous. The CDR3 is 14 residues long. CDR1 SGHKS and CDR2 YYEKEE come from the germline V gene (reference sequence). V lost 4 bases and J 0 bases, leaving 9 bases between the germline ends. The CDR3 DNA reads TGTGCCAGCAGCCCGGCCCCGAGCACAGATACGCAGTATTTT. This codes for CASSPAPSTDTQYF.

In the case of this clonotype: The germline gene is not matched at one end of the junction; a read error may be the cause. The genes are TRBV12-3 or TRBV12-4 and TRBJ2-2; D ambiguous. This CDR3 is built from 12 residues. CDR3 sequence (DNA): TGTGCCAGCAGTTTGAACCCCGGGGAGCTGTTTTTT. This sequence encodes CASSLNPGELFF.

In this sample, this clonotype turned up a few times. The CDR3 spells CASGPGQLRETQYF. CDR3 DNA sequence: TGTGCCAGTGGTCCGGGACAGTTGAGAGAGACCCAGTACTTC. This rearrangement joins TRBV9 to TRBJ2-5, with 7 bases matching TRBD1. Germline-derived CDR1 and CDR2 are SGDLS and YYNGEE. The CDR3 consists of 14 residues. Trimming at V came to 8 bases and at J to 4 bases, leaving 11 bases not matched to a gene. Combining the CDR3 with reference TRBV9 and TRBJ2-5 gives the whole variable domain DSGVTQTPKHLITATGQRVTLRCSPRSGDLSVYWYQQSLDQGLQFLIQYYNGEERAKGNILERFSAQQFPDLHSELNLSSLELGDSALYFCASGPGQLRETQYFGPGTRLLVL.